A selection of T cell receptor beta chains follows, all from one sample in a study of T cell repertoires in cytomegalovirus infection. TCRdb redid the calling of the reads with MiXCR, one entry per CDR3 protein. The sample records approximately 500,000 distinct CDR3 sequences, 16% being singletons. The source material was CD8+ T cells from PBMCs. These receptors all come from a human donor in good health (CMV status not recorded). Some clones in this sample may be carry-over from other donors' samples. CDR3s include the opening cysteine and the closing phenylalanine or tryptophan. The order of the fields is clone size, J gene, D gene, V gene, CDR3 protein, CDR3 DNA. D genes are given only for firm matches. The size field is filled for only some rows; it gives once, few, many or a size class.

many TRBJ1-4 . TRBV12-3/TRBV12-4 CASKGHEEKLFF TGTGCCAGCAAAGGGCATGAGGAAAAACTGTTTTTT
few TRBJ1-1 . TRBV5-6 CASRSGGNTEAFF TGTGCCAGCAGGTCCGGGGGAAACACTGAAGCTTTCTTT
few TRBJ1-2 . TRBV5-1 CASSRTEQSSNYGYTF TGCGCCAGCAGCCGAACGGAACAGAGCTCTAACTATGGCTACACCTTC
few TRBJ2-7 . TRBV30 CAWSDTYEQYF TGTGCCTGGAGTGACACCTACGAGCAGTACTTC
once TRBJ1-1 . TRBV19 CATLTPATEAFF TGTGCCACCCTCACACCAGCCACTGAAGCTTTCTTT
. TRBJ2-3 . TRBV19 CASIGSYTQYF TGTGCCAGTATAGGGTCTTATACGCAGTATTTT
many TRBJ2-7 TRBD1 TRBV9 CASSPRTGYEQYF TGTGCCAGCAGTCCCCGGACAGGCTACGAGCAGTACTTC
many TRBJ2-1 TRBD2 TRBV19 CASSIRTSGNNEQFF TGTGCCAGTAGTATTAGGACTAGTGGGAACAATGAGCAGTTCTTC
many TRBJ1-2 TRBD1 TRBV7-9 CASSYTGAGDNYGYTF TGTGCCAGCAGCTATACAGGGGCGGGGGACAACTATGGCTACACCTTC
many TRBJ2-7 . TRBV5-4 CASSIRGGGRSSYEQYF TGTGCCAGCAGCATCCGAGGGGGCGGGAGGTCGTCCTACGAGCAGTACTTC
many TRBJ2-7 . TRBV7-6 CASSLEHNEQYF TGTGCCAGCAGCTTGGAACACAACGAGCAGTACTTC
few TRBJ2-5 . TRBV15 CATSRTTTSSETQYF TGTGCCACCAGCAGAACCACCACTAGTTCGGAGACCCAGTACTTC
. TRBJ2-1 . TRBV9 CASSGGSSDEQFF TGTGCCAGCAGCGGGGGCTCCTCCGATGAGCAGTTCTTC
few TRBJ1-5 . TRBV19 CASSLAVDVNQPQHF TGTGCCAGTAGTCTGGCAGTTGATGTCAATCAGCCCCAGCATTTT
. TRBJ2-7 . TRBV27 CASSLSRGLPPYEQYF TGTGCCAGCAGTTTATCGCGGGGCCTACCGCCCTACGAGCAGTACTTC
many TRBJ2-7 . TRBV27 CASSSVPSSYEQYF TGTGCCAGCAGTAGCGTCCCGAGCTCCTACGAGCAGTACTTC
many TRBJ2-3 TRBD1 TRBV6-2/TRBV6-3 CASSLDRGVLTQYF TGTGCCAGCAGTCTTGACAGGGGTGTCCTTACGCAGTATTTT
. TRBJ1-1 . TRBV19 CASRSTEAFF TGTGCCAGTAGGAGCACTGAAGCTTTCTTT